One sample yielded the 11 T cell receptor beta chains listed below, sequenced in a study of blood T cell repertoires in COVID-19. The table came from immunoSEQ multiplex PCR; TCRdb's copy has only in-frame clones and leaves some out. Of approximately 250,000 clones detected, 75% to 85% appear once; the ten largest clones hold around 2.4%. Input material: peripheral blood. Receptors were obtained from a man aged 35 to 55 who had recovered from COVID-19.

This rearrangement joins TRBV28 to TRBJ1-1, with 12 nucleotides matching TRBD1. Trimming took 5 bases from V and 10 from J; bases not matched to a gene: 8. This CDR3 region has 14 residues. Germline values: CDR1 MDHEN, CDR2 SYDVKM. CDR3: CASSEARDRGRAFF. Written as DNA, the CDR3 is TGTGCCAGCAGTGAGGCCCGGGACAGGGGGCGAGCTTTCTTT.

This chain joins TRBV5-4 and TRBJ2-3; possible D gene TRBD2, 5 bases. The CDR3 extends over 13 amino acids. The germline V gene encodes CDR1 SGHNT and CDR2 YYREEE (reference sequence). V lost 7 bases and J 2 bases, leaving 11 bases between the germline ends. The CDR3 protein is CASSERHTDTQYF. CDR3 DNA: TGTGCCAGCTCAGAGCGGCACACAGATACGCAGTATTTT.

The chain uses TRBV6-6 and TRBJ2-5, with a possible D match to TRBD2 (6 bases). Germline lookup yields CDR1 MNHNY and CDR2 SVGAGI (reference sequence). The V and J ends lost 2 bases and 4 bases respectively, with 11 bases between them. The CDR3 is 14 amino acids. The CDR3 DNA reads TGTGCCAGCAGTTACCTGCGGGGAGGAGAGACCCAGTACTTC. The encoded protein is CASSYLRGGETQYF.

The chain links TRBV10-3 to TRBJ2-2, with 10 bases fitting TRBD2. Germline values: CDR1 ENHRY, CDR2 SYGVKD. The CDR3 is 12 amino acids. With V trimmed by 11 bases and J by 5 bases, 2 bases remained unmatched. CDR3 nucleotides: TGTGCCCTAGCGGGAGAAACCGGGGAGCTGTTTTTT. Its protein is CALAGETGELFF.

This chain connects TRBV2 to TRBJ2-2; 8 bases match TRBD2. The V and J ends lost 6 bases and 2 bases, in that order; junction bases with no gene match: 8. Germline CDR1 and CDR2: SNHLY and FYNNEI. The CDR3 extends over 16 amino acids. The DNA of the CDR3 is TGTGCCAGCAGGATATCCGGGAGGGAAAACACCGGGGAGCTGTTTTTT. The encoded protein is CASRISGRENTGELFF.

J is TRBJ2-7 and V is TRBV3-1 (or the pseudogene TRBV3-2), with D hard to call. The CDR3 has 14 amino acids. The germline V and J ends were trimmed by 1 base and 0 bases, with 7 bases remaining between them. The germline CDR1 and CDR2 sequences are LGHDT and YNNKEL (reference sequence). This CDR3 reads CASSQAFYSYEQYF. The DNA of the CDR3 is TGTGCCAGCAGCCAAGCCTTTTACTCCTACGAGCAGTACTTC.

This clone was seen a single time. The chain employs TRBV5-4 and TRBJ2-2, with D hard to call. The CDR3 extends over 15 amino acids. From germline, CDR1 is SGHNT and CDR2 YYREEE (reference sequence). Trimming left V 4 bases short and J 0 bases short, with 10 bases between. CDR3 protein: CASSLGSANTGELFF. DNA of the CDR3: TGTGCCAGCAGCCTAGGATCCGCGAACACCGGGGAGCTGTTTTTT. Complete variable domain (other parts from reference TRBV5-4 and TRBJ2-2): ETGVTQSPTHLIKTRGQQVTLRCSSQSGHNTVSWYQQALGQGPQFIFQYYREEENGRGNFPPRFSGLQFPNYSSELNVNALELDDSALYLCASSLGSANTGELFFGEGSRLTVL.

The gene calls are TRBV7-8 and TRBJ1-5; D unclear. Deletions cut 5 bases from V and 0 bases from J, with 17 bases between. From germline, CDR1 is SGHVS and CDR2 FQNEAQ. This CDR3 region has 17 residues. For the CDR3, the DNA is TGTGCCAGCAGCCAAGACAAGGCCGCATATAGCAATCAGCCCCAGCATTTT. This encodes CASSQDKAAYSNQPQHF.

V and J are TRBV6-5 and TRBJ1-1; D remains ambiguous. Germline CDR1 is MNHEY and CDR2 is SVGAGI. The CDR3 contains 13 residues. V was cut by 3 bases and J by 4 bases, with 9 bases left in between. CDR3 sequence: CASSYKMSTEAFF. DNA of the CDR3: TGTGCCAGCAGTTATAAGATGAGCACTGAAGCTTTCTTT.

V usage is TRBV5-1 and J usage is TRBJ1-6; D ambiguous. The V gene's germline CDR1 is SGHRS and CDR2 YFSETQ. Trimming removed 1 base from V and 4 bases from J, with 9 bases in between. This CDR3 has 15 residues. Here the CDR3 reads CASSLTAGYNSPLHF. CDR3 DNA sequence: TGCGCCAGCAGCTTGACGGCAGGATATAATTCACCCCTCCACTTT.

Here the CDR3 DNA reads TGTGCCTGGAGCCCGAGCGGGAGTCGGGCAGATACGCAGTATTTT. This gives the protein CAWSPSGSRADTQYF. The chain uses TRBV30 and TRBJ2-3, with 8 bases that match TRBD2. The germline V gene encodes CDR1 GTSNPN and CDR2 SVGIG (reference sequence). CDR3 length: 15 residues. After removal of 3 bases from V and 4 bases from J, the junction contained 9 bases not matched to a gene.